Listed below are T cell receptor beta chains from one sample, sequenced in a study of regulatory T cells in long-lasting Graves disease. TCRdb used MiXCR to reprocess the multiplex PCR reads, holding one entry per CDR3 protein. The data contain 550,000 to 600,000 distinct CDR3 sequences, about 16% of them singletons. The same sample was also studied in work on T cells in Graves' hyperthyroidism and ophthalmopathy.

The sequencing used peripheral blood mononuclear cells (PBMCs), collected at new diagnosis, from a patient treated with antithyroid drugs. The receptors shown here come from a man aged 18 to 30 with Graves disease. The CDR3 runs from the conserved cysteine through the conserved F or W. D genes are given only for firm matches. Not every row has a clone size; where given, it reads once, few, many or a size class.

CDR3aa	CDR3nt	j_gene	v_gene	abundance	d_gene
CASSPKDRGYGYTF	TGCGCCAGCAGTCCTAAGGACAGGGGATATGGCTACACCTTC	TRBJ1-2	TRBV4-1	-	TRBD1
CSARGRAYEQYF	TGCAGTGCTAGAGGCAGAGCCTACGAGCAGTACTTC	TRBJ2-7	TRBV20-1	many	-
CASSPGWGTLEAFF	TGTGCCAGCAGCCCCGGGTGGGGTACTCTTGAAGCTTTCTTT	TRBJ1-1	TRBV6-2/TRBV6-3	few	-
CASSLTGSVGTDTQYF	TGTGCCAGCAGCTTGACAGGGTCAGTGGGCACAGATACGCAGTATTTT	TRBJ2-3	TRBV7-8	many	TRBD1
CASSTRGGEQYF	TGTGCCAGCAGCACCAGGGGGGGCGAGCAGTACTTC	TRBJ2-7	TRBV5-4	-	-
CSGRETGGYNEQFF	TGCAGTGGTCGGGAGACAGGGGGTTACAATGAGCAGTTCTTC	TRBJ2-1	TRBV20-1	-	TRBD1
CASSEFGLAENYYEQYF	TGTGCCAGCAGTGAATTCGGACTAGCGGAAAACTACTACGAGCAGTACTTC	TRBJ2-7	TRBV2	-	TRBD2
CASSYMRGGNTEAFF	TGTGCCAGCAGCTACATGAGGGGGGGGAACACTGAAGCTTTCTTT	TRBJ1-1	TRBV7-2	few	-
CASSLAGGSGEQFF	TGTGCCAGCAGCTTAGCCGGGGGTTCTGGTGAGCAGTTCTTC	TRBJ2-1	TRBV11-3	many	-
CAISEFQETQYF	TGTGCCATCAGTGAGTTCCAAGAGACCCAGTACTTC	TRBJ2-5	TRBV10-3	many	-
CASSQVGRTQYF	TGTGCCAGCAGCCAAGTCGGCCGGACCCAGTACTTC	TRBJ2-5	TRBV14	few	-
CASKPYRGDYEQYF	TGCGCCAGCAAACCGTACAGGGGGGACTACGAGCAGTACTTC	TRBJ2-7	TRBV5-1	-	TRBD1
CASSQGETGLYNEQFF	TGTGCCAGCAGCCAAGGGGAGACAGGGCTTTACAATGAGCAGTTCTTC	TRBJ2-1	TRBV14	-	TRBD1
CSAEVAGTDTQYF	TGCAGTGCAGAGGTGGCGGGCACAGATACGCAGTATTTT	TRBJ2-3	TRBV20-1	many	-
CASSLDGSTGLETQYF	TGTGCCAGCAGCTTGGACGGGAGTACGGGGCTAGAGACCCAGTACTTC	TRBJ2-5	TRBV5-4	-	-
CASRRPGQVNQPQHF	TGTGCCAGCAGGCGACCGGGACAGGTTAATCAGCCCCAGCATTTT	TRBJ1-5	TRBV2	many	TRBD1
CASSLLDQPQHF	TGTGCCAGCAGTTTACTGGATCAGCCCCAGCATTTT	TRBJ1-5	TRBV12-3/TRBV12-4	many	-
CASSLASGRGIHGYTF	TGTGCCAGCAGCTTAGCGTCAGGCAGGGGCATTCATGGCTACACCTTC	TRBJ1-2	TRBV7-9	few	-
CASSPGIEAFF	TGTGCCAGCAGCCCAGGGATCGAAGCTTTCTTT	TRBJ1-1	TRBV5-5	-	-
CASSLGATGGYEQYF	TGTGCCAGCAGCTTAGGGGCGACAGGCGGCTACGAGCAGTACTTC	TRBJ2-7	TRBV11-2	many	-
CASSLEGLQSTDTQYF	TGTGCCAGCAGTTTAGAAGGACTTCAGAGCACAGATACGCAGTATTTT	TRBJ2-3	TRBV28	many	-
CAWSLGQAGGYTF	TGTGCCTGGAGCTTGGGACAGGCCGGTGGCTACACCTTC	TRBJ1-2	TRBV30	few	TRBD1
CAIGGRVQETQYF	TGTGCCATCGGAGGGAGGGTACAAGAGACCCAGTACTTC	TRBJ2-5	TRBV10-3	-	TRBD2
CASRTRGGTGELFF	TGTGCCAGCAGGACCAGGGGTGGCACCGGGGAGCTGTTTTTT	TRBJ2-2	TRBV27	-	-
CSVEGTGTSGYTF	TGCAGCGTTGAAGGGACAGGGACGAGTGGCTACACCTTC	TRBJ1-2	TRBV29-1	-	TRBD1
CASSPSKGSGTPYTQYF	TGTGCCAGCAGCCCATCCAAAGGGAGCGGGACACCTTATACGCAGTATTTT	TRBJ2-3	TRBV7-3	many	-
CATSDFGLAGATGELFF	TGTGCCACCAGTGATTTCGGCCTAGCGGGAGCCACCGGGGAGCTGTTTTTT	TRBJ2-2	TRBV24-1	-	TRBD2
CASSPRPIQFNTEAFF	TGTGCCAGCAGCCCCCGCCCGATTCAGTTCAACACTGAAGCTTTCTTT	TRBJ1-1	TRBV7-3	few	-
CASSLWGGLVVEETQYF	TGTGCCAGCAGCTTGTGGGGGGGACTAGTGGTTGAAGAGACCCAGTACTTC	TRBJ2-5	TRBV5-5	few	TRBD2
CSVEDQAGTEQFF	TGCAGCGTTGAAGATCAAGCGGGGACAGAGCAGTTCTTC	TRBJ2-1	TRBV29-1	-	-
CASSQDRIGGRTDTQYF	TGTGCCAGCAGCCAAGATCGGATCGGGGGGAGGACAGATACGCAGTATTTT	TRBJ2-3	TRBV3-1	few	TRBD2
CASSLNAKNIQYF	TGCGCCAGCAGCTTGAATGCCAAAAACATTCAGTACTTC	TRBJ2-4	TRBV5-1	many	-
CASSREGLAGGPFQDTQYF	TGCGCCAGCAGCCGAGAAGGACTAGCGGGAGGGCCGTTCCAAGATACGCAGTATTTT	TRBJ2-3	TRBV4-1	-	TRBD2
CASSLRGTGEDNQPQHF	TGCGCCAGCAGCTTGAGGGGGACAGGTGAGGACAATCAGCCCCAGCATTTT	TRBJ1-5	TRBV5-1	once	TRBD1
CASSMDRVLAEAFF	TGTGCCAGCAGCATGGACAGGGTTCTGGCTGAAGCTTTCTTT	TRBJ1-1	TRBV7-9	-	TRBD1
CASSFYQDRETDTQYF	TGTGCCAGCAGTTTCTACCAGGACAGGGAAACAGATACGCAGTATTTT	TRBJ2-3	TRBV27	many	TRBD1
CSVAYPTRLGYEQYF	TGCAGCGTCGCCTATCCGACCAGATTGGGGTACGAGCAGTACTTC	TRBJ2-7	TRBV29-1	many	-
CASSRTNRAGANVLTF	TGCGCCAGCAGCCGTACTAACAGGGCTGGGGCCAACGTCCTGACTTTC	TRBJ2-6	TRBV5-1	-	-
CASSDHTMNTEAFF	TGTGCCAGCAGTGACCACACCATGAACACTGAAGCTTTCTTT	TRBJ1-1	TRBV6-2/TRBV6-3	-	-
CASSYSGGVGEAFF	TGTGCCAGCAGTTATTCAGGGGGGGTCGGTGAAGCTTTCTTT	TRBJ1-1	TRBV6-2/TRBV6-3	many	TRBD1
CASSIRSDYSTDTQYF	TGTGCCAGCAGCATACGTAGCGACTATAGCACAGATACGCAGTATTTT	TRBJ2-3	TRBV9	many	-
CASSFEGTGDLYGYTF	TGTGCCAGCAGTTTTGAGGGGACAGGGGACCTCTATGGCTACACCTTC	TRBJ1-2	TRBV28	-	TRBD1
CASRTTGGTYNEQFF	TGTGCCAGCAGGACGACAGGGGGGACCTACAATGAGCAGTTCTTC	TRBJ2-1	TRBV3-1	few	TRBD1
CASSLKVGKETQYF	TGTGCCAGCTCACTAAAGGTGGGAAAAGAGACCCAGTACTTC	TRBJ2-5	TRBV18	few	-
CASRGQNYEQYF	TGTGCCAGCCGGGGACAGAACTACGAGCAGTACTTC	TRBJ2-7	TRBV25-1	few	TRBD1
CASSGRGPRRYEQYF	TGTGCCAGCAGTGGCAGGGGGCCCCGCCGCTACGAGCAGTACTTC	TRBJ2-7	TRBV11-1	many	TRBD1
CASGEDGGEQFF	TGTGCTAGTGGTGAGGACGGGGGTGAGCAGTTCTTC	TRBJ2-1	TRBV12-5	many	-
CASMDSRYEQYF	TGTGCCAGCATGGATTCGAGGTACGAGCAGTACTTC	TRBJ2-7	TRBV7-9	many	-
CASRDPYNEQYF	TGTGCCAGCAGGGACCCGTATAACGAGCAGTACTTC	TRBJ2-7	TRBV27	many	-
CASSLSSGRLNQPQHF	TGTGCCAGCAGTTTATCCTCCGGGAGGTTAAATCAGCCCCAGCATTTT	TRBJ1-5	TRBV28	many	-
CAWSHPGADTQYF	TGTGCCTGGAGCCATCCGGGGGCAGATACGCAGTATTTT	TRBJ2-3	TRBV30	-	-
CASSPWGNSPLHF	TGTGCCAGCAGTCCATGGGGTAATTCACCCCTCCACTTT	TRBJ1-6	TRBV27	-	-
CSARDYRGDGEKLFF	TGCAGTGCTAGAGATTACAGGGGAGATGGGGAAAAACTGTTTTTT	TRBJ1-4	TRBV20-1	-	TRBD1
CASSVANYGYTF	TGTGCCAGTAGTGTCGCTAACTATGGCTACACCTTC	TRBJ1-2	TRBV19	-	-
CSVGDGQFF	TGCAGCGTTGGCGATGGGCAGTTCTTC	TRBJ2-1	TRBV29-1	many	-